Shown below are 26 T cell receptor beta chains from a single sample sequenced in a study of T cells in Graves' hyperthyroidism and ophthalmopathy. Researchers amplified the TCR beta CDR3 regions from RNA transcripts. The HTBI set primed first-round TCR CDR3 RT-PCR. A single record per CDR3 protein comes from TCRdb applying MiXCR to the multiplex PCR reads. The sample lists 300,000 or so distinct CDR3 sequences, 16% occurring once. What was sequenced was blood. Receptor source: a man younger than 40 with Graves' hyperthyroidism.

This clonotype was detected a few times. The chain links TRBV20-1 to TRBJ2-1; D not resolved. Deletions cut 2 bases from V and 12 bases from J, with 14 bases between. The germline V gene has CDR1 DFQATT and CDR2 SNEGSKA (reference sequence). CDR3 length equals 12 residues. The CDR3 loop reads CSARPGELGQFF. The CDR3 DNA reads TGCAGTGCTAGACCCGGCGAGCTAGGGCAGTTCTTC.

In DNA form, the CDR3 reads TGCGCCAGCAGCCAAGGAGGGGGCAGTCAGCCCCAGCATTTT. Amino acid sequence: CASSQGGGSQPQHF. The rearrangement uses TRBV4-1 and TRBJ1-5, with TRBD1 matching over 7 bases. Germline CDR1 MGHRA, CDR2 YSYEKL. The CDR3 is 14 residues long. The V gene end was trimmed by 1 base and the J gene end by 6 bases; junction bases not matched to a gene: 3.

This clonotype was seen at least ten times. The J gene is TRBJ1-1, the V gene TRBV7-9; the D is unclear. CDR1 SEHNR and CDR2 FQNEAQ come from the germline V gene (reference sequence). The ends were cut back, 4 bases at V and 10 bases at J, with 13 bases in the middle. The length of the CDR3 is 12 residues. The CDR3 DNA reads as TGTGCCAGCAGCTCCCCCGGGAATTCAGCTTTCTTT. The encoded protein is CASSSPGNSAFF.

With respect to this clonotype: Just one base apart from a much larger clone, this may be a read error. The rearrangement links TRBV11-3 to TRBJ2-1; the match to TRBD2 covers 8 bases. The CDR3 covers 15 residues. Per germline, CDR1 SGHNT and CDR2 YENEEA. The CDR3: CAGSLPGLVLNEQFF. DNA for the CDR3: TGTGCCGGCAGCCTGCCGGGACTAGTTTTAAATGAGCAGTTCTTC. Filled out from reference TRBV11-3 and TRBJ2-1, the complete variable domain reads EAGVVQSPRYKIIEKKQPVAFWCNPISGHNTLYWYLQNLGQGPELLIRYENEEAVDDSQLPKDRFSAERLKGVDSTLKIQPAELGDSAVYLCAGSLPGLVLNEQFFGPGTRLTVL.

This clonotype was found many times. This chain connects TRBV20-1 to TRBJ2-7; no firm D call. CDR1 and CDR2 from the germline V gene are DFQATT and SNEGSKA (reference sequence). There are 12 residues in the CDR3. V was shortened by 4 bases and J by 3 bases, with 10 bases between the two germline ends. CDR3 loop: CSATPGGYEQYF. The CDR3 coding sequence is TGCAGTGCTACCCCGGGCGGCTACGAGCAGTACTTC.

This clonotype was observed at least ten times. The CDR3 bases are TGTGCTAGTGGTTTGCCCATTGGGGGCTACACCTTC. This translates into CASGLPIGGYTF. This rearrangement joins TRBV12-5 to TRBJ1-2; no clear D gene. Germline CDR1 is LGHNT and CDR2 is FRNRAP. The CDR3 consists of 12 residues. Trimming removed 2 bases from V and 8 bases from J, with 9 bases in between.

This clonotype occurred a few times. The V and J genes are TRBV28 and TRBJ2-7; D assignment may be TRBD1 or TRBD2 (6 bases each). Germline CDR1 MDHEN, CDR2 SYDVKM. The CDR3 totals 14 residues. V was pared by 6 bases and J by 1 base, with 13 bases between. Here the CDR3 reads CASREGGRSYEQYF. CDR3 nucleotides: TGTGCCAGCAGGGAAGGGGGGCGGTCCTACGAGCAGTACTTC.

This chain uses TRBV6-1 with TRBJ1-1; D not resolved. Trimming took 6 bases from V and 4 from J, leaving 12 bases between them. This CDR3 spans 13 amino acids. Germline loops: CDR1 MNHNS, CDR2 SASEGT. The CDR3 loop reads CASSPPWGTEAFF. The CDR3 nucleotides are TGTGCCAGCAGCCCGCCTTGGGGCACTGAAGCTTTCTTT.

The sample holds a few counts of this clonotype. A much larger clone lies one base from this, so it may be a read error. This chain links TRBV7-9 with TRBJ2-1, with D maybe TRBD1 (6 bases). The germline CDR1 and CDR2 sequences are SEHNR and FQNEAQ (reference sequence). V was trimmed by 1 base and J by 10 bases, leaving 17 bases between them. The CDR3 extends over 15 amino acids. The CDR3 here is CASSLGAGAQREQFF. The CDR3 nucleotides are TGTGCCAGCAGCTTAGGGGCAGGGGCGCAGCGGGAGCAGTTCTTC.

This clonotype occurred many times. The CDR3: CSVESSTDTQYF. CDR3 bases: TGCAGCGTTGAAAGCAGCACAGATACGCAGTATTTT. This sequence joins TRBV29-1 and TRBJ2-3, with D uncertain. CDR1 is SQVTM and CDR2 is ANQGSEA in the germline V gene. CDR3 size: 12 residues. V lost 2 bases, J lost 0 bases, and 3 bases lay in between.

This clonotype has just a few counts. It may be a read error: a sequence one base away is much more abundant. V gene TRBV20-1 combines with J gene TRBJ2-1; the D gene is possibly TRBD2 (6 bases). The V end was cut by 3 bases, the J end by 5 bases, with 23 bases between. The germline gives CDR1 DFQATT, CDR2 SNEGSKA (reference sequence). CDR3 size: 17 residues. CDR3 sequence (DNA): TGCAGTGCTAGGTGGCGCGGGGCGAGCCATCTAGACAATGAGCAGTTCTTC. Translated: CSARWRGASHLDNEQFF.

This clonotype came up many times. The V and J genes are TRBV6-2 or TRBV6-3 and TRBJ2-1; unclear D gene. Trimming pared 6 bases from V and 2 bases from J, leaving 14 bases between. The CDR3 runs to 15 residues. CDR1 and CDR2 from the germline V gene are MNHEY and SVGEGT. The CDR3 region is CASSLTDRAYNEQFF. Here the CDR3 DNA reads TGTGCCAGCAGCCTGACGGACCGAGCCTACAATGAGCAGTTCTTC.

This clonotype was seen ten or more times. The chain employs TRBV29-1 and TRBJ2-3; 8 nucleotides match TRBD1. This CDR3 contains 13 residues. In germline, CDR1 is SQVTM, CDR2 ANQGSEA. J was trimmed by 4 bases and V by 4 bases; bases with no gene match: 4. The CDR3 loop reads CSVGTGKSDTQYF. The CDR3 coding sequence is TGCAGCGTTGGGACAGGGAAATCAGATACGCAGTATTTT.

Only one count was recorded for this clonotype. The CDR3 loop is CASTMGQVYNEQFF. The CDR3 DNA reads TGTGCCAGCACCATGGGACAGGTCTACAATGAGCAGTTCTTC. This chain uses TRBV2 with TRBJ2-1; 8 bases map to TRBD1. Germline CDR1 SNHLY, CDR2 FYNNEI. The V gene end was trimmed by 7 bases and the J gene end by 3 bases; junction bases not matched to a gene: 5. CDR3 size: 14 residues.

This clonotype was counted ten times or more. V and J are TRBV5-5 and TRBJ2-1; D is unresolved. The CDR3 contains 15 residues. The ends were cut back, 0 bases at V and 8 bases at J, with 15 bases in the middle. Germline V gene data show CDR1 as SGHKS and CDR2 as YYEKEE (reference sequence). The CDR3 DNA is TGTGCCAGCAGCTTGGACGGGCCCGCCCTGCATGAGCAGTTCTTC. Translating gives CASSLDGPALHEQFF. Using reference TRBV5-5 and TRBJ2-1 for the parts outside the CDR3, the full variable domain is DAGVTQSPTHLIKTRGQQVTLRCSPISGHKSVSWYQQVLGQGPQFIFQYYEKEERGRGNFPDRFSARQFPNYSSELNVNALLLGDSALYLCASSLDGPALHEQFFGPGTRLTVL.

In this sample, this clonotype turned up many times. CDR3 amino acids: CASSPPARETEQYF. The CDR3 DNA is TGCGCCAGCAGCCCCCCCGCGCGGGAGACCGAGCAGTACTTC. The V gene is TRBV5-1, the J gene TRBJ2-7, with 7 bases identical to TRBD2. The germline gives CDR1 SGHRS, CDR2 YFSETQ. This CDR3 is 14 amino acids long. V lost 4 bases to trimming and J lost 6 bases; unmatched junction nucleotides: 10.

This clonotype was recorded many times. The chain links TRBV9 to TRBJ1-1; D gene ambiguous. Trimming pared 0 bases from V and 3 bases from J, leaving 6 bases between. The CDR3 sequence is 13 residues long. Germline loops: CDR1 SGDLS, CDR2 YYNGEE. DNA of the CDR3: TGTGCCAGCAGCGTAGCCCCCGACACTGAAGCTTTCTTT. Its protein is CASSVAPDTEAFF.

This clonotype was detected only a few times. V usage is TRBV6-1 and J usage is TRBJ2-1; 8 bases map to TRBD2. Germline CDR1 is MNHNS and CDR2 is SASEGT. The CDR3 is 17 residues long. Trimming removed 5 bases from V and 4 bases from J; junction bases left unmatched: 13. The CDR3 nucleotides are TGTGCCAGCAGTTATCGGGCCTGGGCTAGCGGGTACAATGAGCAGTTCTTC. It is translated as CASSYRAWASGYNEQFF.

J is TRBJ2-6 and V is TRBV5-5; the match to TRBD1 covers 8 bases. The CDR3 covers 18 residues. CDR1 and CDR2 (germline): SGHKS, YYEKEE (reference sequence). V lost 4 bases to trimming and J lost 0 bases; unmatched junction nucleotides: 9. CDR3 loop: CASSPGQGVDSGANVLTF. CDR3 coding DNA: TGTGCCAGCAGCCCCGGACAGGGAGTCGACTCTGGGGCCAACGTCCTGACTTTC.

In the case of this clonotype: A much more abundant neighbour one base away suggests this may be a read error. The gene calls are TRBV2 and TRBJ1-1, with 8 bases identical to TRBD1. This CDR3 contains 13 residues. The germline V gene has CDR1 SNHLY and CDR2 FYNNEI. CDR3 DNA: TGTGCCAGCCGAAGGACAGGGCTGTCTGAAGCTTCCTTT. This gives the protein CASRRTGLSEASF.

This chain uses TRBV6-4 with TRBJ2-1; D may be TRBD2 (6 bases). Germline V gene data show CDR1 as MRHNA and CDR2 as SNTAGT. This CDR3 is 15 amino acids long. The V end lost 5 bases, the J end lost 8 bases, and 19 bases lay between the germline ends. The CDR3 region has the DNA TGTGCCAGCAGTCCGGGACTCCGGCTTGGAGATGAGCAGTTCTTC. It encodes CASSPGLRLGDEQFF.

This clonotype showed up just a few times. The gene calls are TRBV11-2 and TRBJ1-6; D is unresolved. Germline CDR1 SGHAT, CDR2 FQNNGV. The germline V and J ends were trimmed by 5 bases and 15 bases, with 17 bases remaining between them. This CDR3 has 13 amino acids. The CDR3 reads CASSLNSWAGLHF. CDR3 sequence (DNA): TGTGCCAGCAGCCTAAATTCCTGGGCCGGCCTCCACTTT.

This clonotype showed up many times. Relative to the germline gene, one junction end is altered; a read error may explain this. The chain carries TRBV9 and TRBJ1-1, with a weak D call TRBD1 (5 bases). Germline values: CDR1 SGDLS, CDR2 YYNGEE. The CDR3 runs 14 residues. The CDR3 DNA is TGTGCCAGCAGTGTAGTGAGGGGTGGCACTGAAGCTTTCTTT. Its translation is CASSVVRGGTEAFF.

This clonotype was seen at least ten times. The chain combines TRBV20-1 with TRBJ1-1, with D uncertain. The CDR3 runs 13 residues. Germline CDR1 is DFQATT and CDR2 is SNEGSKA (reference sequence). CDR3 DNA: TGCTGGCCTCGTGGTGACGGCTACACTGAAGCTTTCTTT. Residues: CWPRGDGYTEAFF.

This chain links TRBV6-2 or TRBV6-3 with TRBJ2-1; TRBD1 or TRBD2 may be the D gene (5 bases each). Germline CDR1 and CDR2: MNHEY and SVGEGT. This CDR3 comprises 16 residues. V shed 0 bases and J shed 7 bases, with 16 bases lying between them. Written as DNA, the CDR3 is TGTGCCAGCAGTTACTCATCCCCGACCTGGGGGAATGAGCAGTTCTTC. As protein: CASSYSSPTWGNEQFF.

There are many counts of this clonotype. The J gene is TRBJ2-7, the V gene TRBV11-2; 7 nucleotides match TRBD1. The junction had 1 base not matched to a gene; V was cut back by 0 bases and J by 2 bases. Germline V gene lookup returns CDR1 SGHAT and CDR2 FQNNGV. CDR3 length: 14 residues. CDR3: CASSLEGQTYEQYF. The CDR3 bases are TGTGCCAGCAGCTTAGAGGGACAGACCTACGAGCAGTACTTC. Full variable domain (missing parts from reference TRBV11-2 and TRBJ2-7): EAGVAQSPRYKIIEKRQSVAFWCNPISGHATLYWYQQILGQGPKLLIQFQNNGVVDDSQLPKDRFSAERLKGVDSTLKIQPAKLEDSAVYLCASSLEGQTYEQYFGPGTRLTVT.